The rows below give T cell receptor beta chains drawn from one sample of a study of cytomegalovirus exposure and HLA in healthy donors. Method: immunoSEQ multiplex PCR; TCRdb's copy keeps in-frame clones and lacks some. The sample has approximately 150,000 clones. Sequencing was done on a sample of PBMCs. The receptors originated from a woman in her thirties or forties in good health and CMV-seronegative. The CDR3 runs from the conserved cysteine through the conserved F or W. D genes are given only for firm matches.

v_gene: TRBV15
d_gene: .
j_gene: TRBJ1-5
CDR3nt: TGTGCCACCAGCAGAGTAGGGGTGGCAGATCAGCCCCAGCATTTT
CDR3aa: CATSRVGVADQPQHF

v_gene: TRBV6-4
d_gene: .
j_gene: TRBJ1-3
CDR3nt: TGTGCCAGCAGTGACTCTCCTTTCTCTGGAAACACCATATATTTT
CDR3aa: CASSDSPFSGNTIYF

v_gene: TRBV7-3
d_gene: .
j_gene: TRBJ1-1
CDR3nt: TGTGCCAGCAGCTCACAACAGGGGAACACTGAAGCTTTCTTT
CDR3aa: CASSSQQGNTEAFF

v_gene: TRBV6-5
d_gene: .
j_gene: TRBJ1-2
CDR3nt: TGTGCCAGCAGTTCGGCGGTCCGTGGCTACACCTTC
CDR3aa: CASSSAVRGYTF

v_gene: TRBV10-3
d_gene: TRBD1
j_gene: TRBJ1-1
CDR3nt: TGTGCCATCAGTCAGGGACAGTCAACTGAAGCTTTCTTT
CDR3aa: CAISQGQSTEAFF

v_gene: TRBV7-9
d_gene: TRBD2
j_gene: TRBJ2-5
CDR3nt: TGTGCCAGCAGCCAAACGGCTGGCGGGGGAAGGGGAAAGACCCAGTACTTC
CDR3aa: CASSQTAGGGRGKTQYF

v_gene: TRBV6-1
d_gene: TRBD1
j_gene: TRBJ2-7
CDR3nt: TGTGCCAGCAGGACAACAGGGGGCTGGGAGCAGTACTTC
CDR3aa: CASRTTGGWEQYF

v_gene: TRBV7-3
d_gene: .
j_gene: TRBJ2-3
CDR3nt: TGTGCCAGCAGCTTAACGCGGGATACGCAGTATTTT
CDR3aa: CASSLTRDTQYF

v_gene: TRBV5-6
d_gene: TRBD1
j_gene: TRBJ2-6
CDR3nt: TGTGCCAGCAGCGATCAGGGGGCCGGGGCCAACGTCCTGACTTTC
CDR3aa: CASSDQGAGANVLTF

v_gene: TRBV15
d_gene: .
j_gene: TRBJ1-1
CDR3nt: TGTGCCACCAGCAGAGAACCAGGATGGGAAGCTTTCTTT
CDR3aa: CATSREPGWEAFF

v_gene: TRBV27
d_gene: TRBD1
j_gene: TRBJ1-2
CDR3nt: TGTGCCAGCAGTTTCCTTGGGACAGAATTAAATGGCTACACCTTC
CDR3aa: CASSFLGTELNGYTF

v_gene: TRBV19
d_gene: TRBD1
j_gene: TRBJ1-4
CDR3nt: TGTGCCACCCAGGGGGCCCAAAATGAAAAACTGTTTTTT
CDR3aa: CATQGAQNEKLFF

v_gene: TRBV5-4
d_gene: TRBD1
j_gene: TRBJ1-2
CDR3nt: TGTGCCAGCAGCCCCCCGACAGGGGATGGCTACACCTTC
CDR3aa: CASSPPTGDGYTF

v_gene: TRBV6-1
d_gene: TRBD2
j_gene: TRBJ2-5
CDR3nt: TGTGCCAGCAGTGCCCGGACTAGCGGGGGTAAAGAGACCCAGTACTTC
CDR3aa: CASSARTSGGKETQYF

v_gene: TRBV7-9
d_gene: .
j_gene: TRBJ2-1
CDR3nt: TGTGCCAGCAGCTTATGGGGGGTTAAGTACAATGAGCAGTTCTTC
CDR3aa: CASSLWGVKYNEQFF

v_gene: TRBV29-1
d_gene: TRBD1
j_gene: TRBJ1-1
CDR3nt: TGCAGCGTTGAAGTGGGACAGGGGGTCACTGAAGCTTTCTTT
CDR3aa: CSVEVGQGVTEAFF

v_gene: TRBV10-3
d_gene: TRBD1
j_gene: TRBJ2-5
CDR3nt: TGTGCCGTCCGGACAGGGCTCCAAGAGACCCAGTACTTC
CDR3aa: CAVRTGLQETQYF

v_gene: TRBV6-1
d_gene: .
j_gene: TRBJ2-1
CDR3nt: TGTGCCAGCAGTGCCAATACAGGGTCCAATGAGCAGTTCTTC
CDR3aa: CASSANTGSNEQFF

v_gene: TRBV5-6
d_gene: .
j_gene: TRBJ2-3
CDR3nt: TGTGCCAGCAGCACCGACAGAGGTGGCACAGATACGCAGTATTTT
CDR3aa: CASSTDRGGTDTQYF

v_gene: TRBV16
d_gene: .
j_gene: TRBJ2-1
CDR3nt: TGTGCCAGCAGCCTGCAGGGCAATGAGCAGTTCTTC
CDR3aa: CASSLQGNEQFF

v_gene: TRBV18
d_gene: .
j_gene: TRBJ2-3
CDR3nt: TGTGCCAGCTCACCACAGGACAGCTTCACAGATACGCAGTATTTT
CDR3aa: CASSPQDSFTDTQYF

v_gene: TRBV5-4
d_gene: .
j_gene: TRBJ1-2
CDR3nt: TGTGCCAGCAGCCCTTCATTCGGGTCGAACTATGGCTACACCTTC
CDR3aa: CASSPSFGSNYGYTF

v_gene: TRBV7-2
d_gene: .
j_gene: TRBJ2-3
CDR3nt: TGTGCCAGCAGCTGGGCACGCGATACGCAGTATTTT
CDR3aa: CASSWARDTQYF

v_gene: TRBV28
d_gene: TRBD1
j_gene: TRBJ1-2
CDR3nt: TGTGCCAGCAGTTTCGTTGGACAGGTTGATGGCTACACCTTC
CDR3aa: CASSFVGQVDGYTF

v_gene: TRBV4-3
d_gene: .
j_gene: TRBJ1-2
CDR3nt: TGCGCCAGCAGCCAAGATCCCAGGGATGGCTACACCTTC
CDR3aa: CASSQDPRDGYTF

v_gene: TRBV2
d_gene: .
j_gene: TRBJ2-5
CDR3nt: TGTGCCAGCAGCGAATTGACAGGTTGGGAGACCCAGTACTTC
CDR3aa: CASSELTGWETQYF

v_gene: TRBV10-3
d_gene: TRBD1
j_gene: TRBJ2-2
CDR3nt: TGTGCCATCAGTGATGGGACAGCCGGGGAGCTGTTTTTT
CDR3aa: CAISDGTAGELFF

v_gene: TRBV19
d_gene: TRBD1
j_gene: TRBJ1-1
CDR3nt: TGTGCCAGTAGTATGGGGTTTCGACAGGGGAACACTGAAGCTTTCTTT
CDR3aa: CASSMGFRQGNTEAFF

v_gene: TRBV25-1
d_gene: .
j_gene: TRBJ2-2
CDR3nt: TGTGCCAGCAGTGAATTCCCAGGGACAAACACCGGGGAGCTGTTTTTT
CDR3aa: CASSEFPGTNTGELFF

v_gene: TRBV6-5
d_gene: TRBD1
j_gene: TRBJ1-4
CDR3nt: TGTGCCAGCAGTTACTCGGACAGGGAAAATGAAAAACTGTTTTTT
CDR3aa: CASSYSDRENEKLFF

v_gene: TRBV9
d_gene: TRBD2
j_gene: TRBJ2-2
CDR3nt: TGTGCCAGCAGCCAAAAAACGGTGACTAGCGGGTACACCGGGGAGCTGTTTTTT
CDR3aa: CASSQKTVTSGYTGELFF

v_gene: TRBV4-1
d_gene: .
j_gene: TRBJ2-5
CDR3nt: TGCGCCAGCAGCCCCCGGTCAAACTCGGGGGTGGAGACCCAGTACTTC
CDR3aa: CASSPRSNSGVETQYF

v_gene: TRBV4-3
d_gene: .
j_gene: TRBJ1-1
CDR3nt: TGCGCCAGCAGCCAAGATGGCAGGGCGAACACTGAAGCTTTCTTT
CDR3aa: CASSQDGRANTEAFF

v_gene: TRBV7-2
d_gene: .
j_gene: TRBJ2-7
CDR3nt: TGTGCCAGCGGCTTGAGAGGGAGGTACGAGCAGTACTTC
CDR3aa: CASGLRGRYEQYF

v_gene: TRBV4-2
d_gene: TRBD1
j_gene: TRBJ2-2
CDR3nt: TGTGCCAGCAGCCCCGGGACAGGGGACACCGGGGAGCTGTTTTTT
CDR3aa: CASSPGTGDTGELFF